Below, 21 T cell receptor beta chains from the same sample are listed, as sequenced in a study of blood T cell repertoires in COVID-19. Assay: immunoSEQ multiplex PCR; the TCRdb copy retains only in-frame clones and omits some. Counted here are 140,000 or so clones, approximately 80% occurring once; the ten biggest clones make up around 16%. The sequencing input was peripheral blood. All receptors come from a man aged 45-65 years with acute or convalescent COVID-19.

The chain employs TRBV10-3 and TRBJ1-3; D is unclear. From germline, CDR1 is ENHRY and CDR2 SYGVKD. CDR3 length equals 14 residues. The V end lost 7 bases, the J end lost 0 bases, and 10 bases lay between the germline ends. CDR3: CAITPGDSGNTIYF. The DNA for the CDR3 is TGTGCCATCACCCCGGGAGACTCTGGAAACACCATATATTTT.

The chain uses TRBV5-1 and TRBJ1-2; possible D gene TRBD1, 6 bases. The germline V and J ends were trimmed by 0 bases and 5 bases, with 11 bases remaining between them. This CDR3 has 14 residues. The germline V gene encodes CDR1 SGHRS and CDR2 YFSETQ. CDR3 amino acids: CASSLVPGAYGYTF. The CDR3 DNA follows: TGCGCCAGCAGCTTGGTACCAGGGGCGTATGGCTACACCTTC.

This CDR3 is CASLTSSGNTIYF. The CDR3 DNA reads TGTGCCAGTCTAACTAGCTCTGGAAACACCATATATTTT. The gene calls are TRBV6-4 and TRBJ1-3; D unresolved. The V gene lost 9 bases and the J gene lost 0 bases, with 9 bases spanning the gap. The germline V gene encodes CDR1 MRHNA and CDR2 SNTAGT. The CDR3 spans 13 residues.

The chain has TRBV6-2 or TRBV6-3 and TRBJ2-1; 8 bases fit TRBD1. The junction had 9 bases not matched to a gene; V was cut back by 6 bases and J by 2 bases. The germline V gene encodes CDR1 MNHEY and CDR2 SVGEGT. This CDR3 has 16 residues. The CDR3 loop reads CASSSYRGRTYNEQFF. DNA of the CDR3: TGTGCCAGCAGCTCCTACAGGGGGAGGACCTACAATGAGCAGTTCTTC.

The CDR3 region is CASSLVQAGQPQHF. The CDR3 coding sequence is TGCGCCAGCAGCTTGGTGCAGGCGGGTCAGCCCCAGCATTTT. The gene calls are TRBV5-1 and TRBJ1-5; no clear D. CDR1 is SGHRS and CDR2 is YFSETQ in the germline V gene. The V and J ends lost 0 bases and 6 bases respectively, with 10 bases between them. This CDR3 contains 14 residues.

This clone was counted a single time. CDR3 coding DNA: TGTGCCAGCAGCTTTAGTCTCCCCCCAGATACGCAGTATTTT. Protein sequence: CASSFSLPPDTQYF. J is TRBJ2-3 and V is TRBV7-7, with D unclear. The CDR3 covers 14 residues. From germline, CDR1 is SSHAT and CDR2 FNYEAQ (reference sequence). The V end was cut by 3 bases, the J end by 4 bases, with 11 bases between.

The chain is built from TRBV10-2 and TRBJ1-2; no clear D gene. This CDR3 region has 14 residues. V was cut by 8 bases and J by 0 bases, with 13 bases left in between. Per germline, CDR1 WSHSY and CDR2 SAAADI. The CDR3 coding sequence is TGCGCCAGCGCGCCCGCCATCTCTAACTATGGCTACACCTTC. Its protein is CASAPAISNYGYTF.

The gene calls are TRBV5-5 and TRBJ1-1; 10 nucleotides agree with TRBD1. The CDR3 has 14 residues. Germline trimming cut 3 bases from V and 5 bases from J; bases unmatched to any gene: 4. Germline V gives CDR1 SGHKS, CDR2 YYEKEE (reference sequence). CDR3 nucleotides: TGTGCCAGCAGCTCAGGACAGGGGGTTACTGAAGCTTTCTTT. It yields the protein CASSSGQGVTEAFF. Combining the CDR3 with reference TRBV5-5 and TRBJ1-1 gives the whole variable domain DAGVTQSPTHLIKTRGQQVTLRCSPISGHKSVSWYQQVLGQGPQFIFQYYEKEERGRGNFPDRFSARQFPNYSSELNVNALLLGDSALYLCASSSGQGVTEAFFGQGTRLTVV.

The chain links TRBV3-1 (or the pseudogene TRBV3-2) to TRBJ2-1; possibly TRBD2 for D (7 bases). This CDR3 has 15 amino acids. Germline CDR1 and CDR2: LGHDT and YNNKEL (reference sequence). Trimming took off 0 bases at V and 7 bases at J, with 13 bases between the two ends. CDR3 loop: CASSQDLGGRNEQFF. The DNA for the CDR3 is TGTGCCAGCAGCCAAGATCTCGGGGGGCGTAATGAGCAGTTCTTC.

The chain recombines TRBV6-5 with TRBJ1-5; 9 bases match TRBD1. The germline V gene encodes CDR1 MNHEY and CDR2 SVGAGI. CDR3 length equals 14 residues. V lost 6 bases to trimming and J lost 6 bases; unmatched junction nucleotides: 6. The CDR3 sequence is CASSWDREVQPQHF. The CDR3 bases are TGTGCCAGCAGCTGGGACAGGGAGGTTCAGCCCCAGCATTTT.

The table lists this clone with many counts. The chain recombines TRBV15 with TRBJ1-2; D perhaps matches TRBD1 (6 bases). V was pared by 1 base and J by 3 bases, with 15 bases between. This CDR3 is built from 16 residues. Germline CDR1 LNHNV, CDR2 YYDKDF (reference sequence). The CDR3 is CATSRGQPQGDYGYTF. CDR3 in DNA: TGTGCCACCAGCAGAGGCCAGCCACAGGGAGACTATGGCTACACCTTC. Together with reference TRBV15 and TRBJ1-2, the CDR3 gives the full variable domain: DAMVIQNPRYQVTQFGKPVTLSCSQTLNHNVMYWYQQKSSQAPKLLFHYYDKDFNNEADTPDNFQSRRPNTSFCFLDIRSPGLGDTAMYLCATSRGQPQGDYGYTFGSGTRLTVV.

V usage is TRBV24-1 and J usage is TRBJ2-3, with D possibly being TRBD2 (7 bases). Deletions cut 5 bases from V and 6 bases from J, with 20 bases between. CDR3 length: 16 residues. CDR1 and CDR2 (germline): KGHDR, SFDVKD. The DNA of the CDR3 is TGTGCCACCAGTGGCCCTACAGGGAGGGTTGGGGATACGCAGTATTTT. Translated, it gives CATSGPTGRVGDTQYF.

This clone was observed at least ten times. The CDR3 DNA follows: TGCAGTGGGGACAGAAGCTACGAGCAGTACGTC. Residues: CSGDRSYEQYV. This chain connects TRBV20-1 to TRBJ2-7; TRBD1 matches 7 bases. Germline trimming cut 7 bases from V and 3 bases from J; bases unmatched to any gene: 3. The CDR3 consists of 11 residues. The germline CDR1 and CDR2 sequences are DFQATT and SNEGSKA (reference sequence).

V usage is TRBV6-5 and J usage is TRBJ1-2, with a tentative D call TRBD1 (6 bases). V was cut by 6 bases and J by 5 bases, with 13 bases left in between. The CDR3 has 13 amino acids. From germline, CDR1 is MNHEY and CDR2 SVGAGI. The CDR3: CASSAGQQYGYTF. The CDR3 bases are TGTGCCAGCAGCGCCGGACAGCAGTATGGCTACACCTTC.

This chain connects TRBV7-2 to TRBJ2-4; D unclear. V was shortened by 5 bases and J by 4 bases, with 6 bases between the two germline ends. CDR3 length: 12 residues. Germline lookup yields CDR1 SGHTA and CDR2 FQGNSA. This chain's CDR3 is CASSERKNIQYF. CDR3 DNA: TGTGCCAGCAGCGAACGGAAAAACATTCAGTACTTC.

The chain uses TRBV3-1 (or the pseudogene TRBV3-2) and TRBJ2-6; maybe TRBD1 (6 bases). CDR3 length: 18 amino acids. The V gene lost 2 bases and the J gene lost 0 bases, with 14 bases spanning the gap. CDR1 is LGHDT, CDR2 YNNKEL, per germline (reference sequence). The CDR3 DNA reads TGTGCCAGCAGCCAATTTGCAGGGGCATACTCTGGGGCCAACGTCCTGACTTTC. This sequence encodes CASSQFAGAYSGANVLTF.

The rearrangement joins TRBV19 to TRBJ1-5, with 12 bases that match TRBD1. This CDR3 has 20 residues. V trimming: 5 bases; J trimming: 4 bases; junction bases outside the gene matches: 18. Germline V gene sequence: CDR1 LNHDA, CDR2 SQIVND (reference sequence). This CDR3 reads CASSLTPGQGALGLNQPQHF. The CDR3 region has the DNA TGTGCCAGTAGTTTAACGCCGGGACAGGGGGCCCTGGGGTTAAATCAGCCCCAGCATTTT.

This rearrangement joins TRBV5-1 to TRBJ1-1; D unresolved. Deletions cut 4 bases from V and 4 bases from J, with 20 bases between. Germline CDR1 is SGHRS and CDR2 is YFSETQ. The CDR3 consists of 16 residues. The CDR3: CASSTYPVGRATEAFF. CDR3 sequence (DNA): TGCGCCAGCAGCACCTACCCGGTCGGGAGGGCCACTGAAGCTTTCTTT.

The chain joins TRBV18 to TRBJ1-2; 9 nucleotides agree with TRBD1. Germline CDR1 and CDR2: KGHSH and LQKENI. The ends lost 2 bases at V and 8 bases at J; junction bases unmatched: 3. This CDR3 region has 13 residues. The CDR3 protein is CASSPGQGSGYTF. DNA of the CDR3: TGTGCCAGCTCACCAGGACAGGGGAGCGGCTACACCTTC.

The chain uses TRBV4-2 and TRBJ2-7; a possible D gene is TRBD2 (5 bases). V was cut by 4 bases and J by 0 bases, with 10 bases left in between. CDR1 is LGHNA, CDR2 YNFKEQ, per germline. The CDR3 runs 14 residues. Here the CDR3 reads CASSPFRDSYEQYF. Here the CDR3 DNA reads TGTGCCAGCAGCCCGTTCCGGGACTCCTACGAGCAGTACTTC.

V and J are TRBV2 and TRBJ2-5; 9 nucleotides align to TRBD1. The CDR3 covers 14 residues. Germline V gene sequence: CDR1 SNHLY, CDR2 FYNNEI. Trimming removed 6 bases from V and 7 bases from J; junction bases left unmatched: 9. CDR3: CASSLGQGWGTQYF. CDR3 bases: TGTGCCAGCAGCCTCGGACAGGGGTGGGGGACCCAGTACTTC.